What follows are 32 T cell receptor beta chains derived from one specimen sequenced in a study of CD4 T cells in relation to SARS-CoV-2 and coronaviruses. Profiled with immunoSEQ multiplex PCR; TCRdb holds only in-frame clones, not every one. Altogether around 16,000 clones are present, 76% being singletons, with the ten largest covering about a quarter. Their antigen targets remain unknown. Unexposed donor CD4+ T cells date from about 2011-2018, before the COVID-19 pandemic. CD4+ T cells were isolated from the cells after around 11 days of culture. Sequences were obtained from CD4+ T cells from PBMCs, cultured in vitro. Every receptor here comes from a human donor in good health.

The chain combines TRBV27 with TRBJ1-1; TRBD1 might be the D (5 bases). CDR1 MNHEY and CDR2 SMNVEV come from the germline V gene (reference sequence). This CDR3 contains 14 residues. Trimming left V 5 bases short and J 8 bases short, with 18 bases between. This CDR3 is CASSPLRDGQEAFF. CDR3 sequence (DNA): TGTGCCAGCAGTCCTCTGAGGGACGGACAAGAAGCTTTCTTT.

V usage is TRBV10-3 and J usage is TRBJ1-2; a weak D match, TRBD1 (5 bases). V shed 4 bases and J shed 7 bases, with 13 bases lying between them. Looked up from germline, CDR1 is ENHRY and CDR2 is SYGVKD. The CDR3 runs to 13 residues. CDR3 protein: CAISVNGGSGYTF. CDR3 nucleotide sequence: TGTGCCATCAGTGTCAACGGGGGAAGTGGCTACACCTTC.

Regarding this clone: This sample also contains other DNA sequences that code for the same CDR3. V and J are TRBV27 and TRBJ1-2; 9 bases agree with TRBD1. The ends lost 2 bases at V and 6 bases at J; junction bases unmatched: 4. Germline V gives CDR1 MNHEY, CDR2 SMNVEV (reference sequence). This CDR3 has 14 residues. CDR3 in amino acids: CASSLRGTGHGYTF. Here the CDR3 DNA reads TGTGCCAGCAGTTTACGTGGGACAGGGCATGGCTACACCTTC.

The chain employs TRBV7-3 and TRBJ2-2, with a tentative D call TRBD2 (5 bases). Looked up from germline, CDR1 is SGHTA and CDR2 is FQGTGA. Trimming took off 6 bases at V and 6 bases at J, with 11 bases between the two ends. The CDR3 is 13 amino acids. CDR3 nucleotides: TGTGCCAGCAGGAGTAGCGTCGCCGGGGAGCTGTTTTTT. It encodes CASRSSVAGELFF.

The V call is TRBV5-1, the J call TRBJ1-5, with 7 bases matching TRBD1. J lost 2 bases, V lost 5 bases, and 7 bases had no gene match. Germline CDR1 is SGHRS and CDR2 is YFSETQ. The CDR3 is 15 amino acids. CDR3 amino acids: CASSWTTGGNQPQHF. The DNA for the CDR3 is TGCGCCAGCAGTTGGACCACAGGGGGCAATCAGCCCCAGCATTTT.

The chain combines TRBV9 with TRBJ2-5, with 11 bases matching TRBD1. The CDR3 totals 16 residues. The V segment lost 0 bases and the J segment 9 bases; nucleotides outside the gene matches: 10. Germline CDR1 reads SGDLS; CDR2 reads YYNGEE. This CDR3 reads CASSVEARDRGSAQYF. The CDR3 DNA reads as TGTGCCAGCAGCGTAGAGGCCCGGGACAGGGGGTCCGCCCAGTACTTC.

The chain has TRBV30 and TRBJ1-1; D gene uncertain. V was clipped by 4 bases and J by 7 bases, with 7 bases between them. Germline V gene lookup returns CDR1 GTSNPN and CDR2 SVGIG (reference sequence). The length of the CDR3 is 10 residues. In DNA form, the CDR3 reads TGTGCCTGGATGGATGTTGAAGCTTTCTTT. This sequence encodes CAWMDVEAFF.

CDR3 loop: CAISRDRDEQFF. In DNA, the CDR3 is TGTGCCATCAGTAGGGACAGGGATGAGCAGTTCTTC. The gene calls are TRBV10-3 and TRBJ2-1, with 9 positions matching TRBD1. This CDR3 comprises 12 residues. In germline, CDR1 is ENHRY, CDR2 SYGVKD. Trimming removed 5 bases from V and 8 bases from J; junction bases left unmatched: 1.

CDR3 residues: CASSVGPPGTDTGELFF. As DNA, the CDR3 is TGTGCCAGCAGCGTTGGACCACCGGGCACGGACACCGGGGAGCTGTTTTTT. The gene calls are TRBV9 and TRBJ2-2, with unresolved D. The CDR3 consists of 17 residues. Trimming cost V 2 bases and J 3 bases, with 17 bases left between them. Germline values: CDR1 SGDLS, CDR2 YYNGEE.

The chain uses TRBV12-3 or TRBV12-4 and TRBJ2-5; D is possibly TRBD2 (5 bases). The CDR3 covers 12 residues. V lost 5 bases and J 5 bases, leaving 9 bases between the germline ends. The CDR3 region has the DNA TGTGCCAGCAGTCCCCGAGGGGAGACCCAGTACTTC. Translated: CASSPRGETQYF.

The CDR3 region has the DNA TGTGCCACCAGTGATGGGACTAGCGGGAGGGCCGGGGAGCAGTTCTTC. Translating gives CATSDGTSGRAGEQFF. This chain uses TRBV24-1 with TRBJ2-1; TRBD2 agrees at 16 bases. With V trimmed by 3 bases and J by 10 bases, 5 bases remained unmatched. Germline lookup yields CDR1 KGHDR and CDR2 SFDVKD. The CDR3 contains 16 residues.

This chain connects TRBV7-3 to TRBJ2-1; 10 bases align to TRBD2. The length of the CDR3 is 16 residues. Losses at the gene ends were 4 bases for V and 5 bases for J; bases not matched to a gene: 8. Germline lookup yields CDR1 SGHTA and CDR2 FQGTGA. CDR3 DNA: TGTGCCAGCAGCTCAAAAAGCGGGAGGGCCGACAATGAGCAGTTCTTC. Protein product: CASSSKSGRADNEQFF.

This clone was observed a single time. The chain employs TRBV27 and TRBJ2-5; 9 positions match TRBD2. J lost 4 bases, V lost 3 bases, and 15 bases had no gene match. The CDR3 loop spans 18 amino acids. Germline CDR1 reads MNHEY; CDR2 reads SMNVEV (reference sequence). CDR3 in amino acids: CASSFGGRGGVIVETQYF. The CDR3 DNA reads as TGTGCCAGCAGTTTCGGTGGGCGCGGGGGGGTGATCGTAGAGACCCAGTACTTC.

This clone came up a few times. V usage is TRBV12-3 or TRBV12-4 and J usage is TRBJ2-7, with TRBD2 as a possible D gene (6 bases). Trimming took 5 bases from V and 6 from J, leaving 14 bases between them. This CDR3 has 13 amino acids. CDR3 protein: CASSAPGLPEQYF. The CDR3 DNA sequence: TGTGCCAGCAGTGCCCCGGGACTCCCCGAGCAGTACTTC.

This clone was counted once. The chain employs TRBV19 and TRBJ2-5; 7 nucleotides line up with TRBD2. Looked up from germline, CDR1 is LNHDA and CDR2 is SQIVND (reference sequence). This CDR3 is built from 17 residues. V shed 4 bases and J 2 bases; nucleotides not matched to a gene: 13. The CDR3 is CASSKFLQAGLQETQYF. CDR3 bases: TGTGCCAGTAGTAAATTCCTTCAAGCGGGGCTTCAAGAGACCCAGTACTTC.

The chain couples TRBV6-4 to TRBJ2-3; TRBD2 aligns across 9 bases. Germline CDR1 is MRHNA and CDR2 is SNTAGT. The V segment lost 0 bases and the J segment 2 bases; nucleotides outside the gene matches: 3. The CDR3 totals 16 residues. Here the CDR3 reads CASSDSTSGDTDTQYF. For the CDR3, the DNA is TGTGCCAGCAGTGACTCGACTAGCGGAGACACAGATACGCAGTATTTT.

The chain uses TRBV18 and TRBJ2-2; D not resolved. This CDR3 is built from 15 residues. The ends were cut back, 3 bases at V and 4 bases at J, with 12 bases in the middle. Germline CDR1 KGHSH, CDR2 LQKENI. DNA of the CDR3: TGTGCCAGCTCACCGTCGCGGATGCTCACCGGGGAGCTGTTTTTT. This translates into CASSPSRMLTGELFF.

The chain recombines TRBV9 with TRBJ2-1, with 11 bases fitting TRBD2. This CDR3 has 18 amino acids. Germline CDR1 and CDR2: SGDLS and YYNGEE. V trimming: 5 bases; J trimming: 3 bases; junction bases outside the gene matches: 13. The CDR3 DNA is TGTGCCAGCAGTCCAATCGCCTCGGGACTAGCGGTCTACAATGAGCAGTTCTTC. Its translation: CASSPIASGLAVYNEQFF.

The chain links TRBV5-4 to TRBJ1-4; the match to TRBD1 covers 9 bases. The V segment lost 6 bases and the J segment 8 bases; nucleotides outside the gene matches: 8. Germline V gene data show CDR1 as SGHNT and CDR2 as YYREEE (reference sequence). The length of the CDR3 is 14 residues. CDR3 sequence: CASTVQGAREKLFF. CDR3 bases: TGTGCCAGCACCGTACAGGGGGCGCGAGAAAAACTGTTTTTT.

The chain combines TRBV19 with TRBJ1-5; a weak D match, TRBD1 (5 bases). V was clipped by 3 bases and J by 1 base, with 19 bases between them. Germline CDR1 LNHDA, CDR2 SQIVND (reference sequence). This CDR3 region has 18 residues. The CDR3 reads CASSIGSGAIGSNQPQHF. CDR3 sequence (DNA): TGTGCCAGTAGTATCGGATCCGGGGCCATTGGCAGCAATCAGCCCCAGCATTTT.

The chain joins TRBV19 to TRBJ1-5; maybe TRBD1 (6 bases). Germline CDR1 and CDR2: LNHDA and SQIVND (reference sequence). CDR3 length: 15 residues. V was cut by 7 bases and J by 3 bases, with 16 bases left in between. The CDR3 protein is CASTQQGDYNQPQHF. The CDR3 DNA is TGTGCCAGTACCCAACAGGGAGATTACAATCAGCCCCAGCATTTT.

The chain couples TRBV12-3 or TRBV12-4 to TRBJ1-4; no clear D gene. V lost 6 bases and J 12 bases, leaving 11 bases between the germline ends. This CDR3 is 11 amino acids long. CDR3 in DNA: TGTGCCAGCAGAGGAGTTGAGGAACTGTTTTTT. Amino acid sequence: CASRGVEELFF.

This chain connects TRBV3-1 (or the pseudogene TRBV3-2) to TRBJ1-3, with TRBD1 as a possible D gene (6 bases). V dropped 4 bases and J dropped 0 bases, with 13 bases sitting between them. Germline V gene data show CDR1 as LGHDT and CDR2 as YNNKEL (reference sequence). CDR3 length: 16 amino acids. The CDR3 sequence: CASSPTGQISGNTIYF. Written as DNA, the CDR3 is TGTGCCAGCAGCCCGACCGGACAGATCTCTGGAAACACCATATATTTT.

The CDR3 coding sequence is TGCAGCGTTAGTTTGAGTTTGAACACTGAAGCTTTCTTT. Residues: CSVSLSLNTEAFF. V is TRBV29-1 and J is TRBJ1-1, with no clear D. The CDR3 covers 13 residues. Trimming stripped 5 bases from V and 0 bases from J, with 10 bases between. CDR1 is SQVTM, CDR2 ANQGSEA, per germline. The variable domain in full, with the rest retrieved from reference TRBV29-1 and TRBJ1-1, is SAVISQKPSRDICQRGTSLTIQCQVDSQVTMMFWYRQQPGQSLTLIATANQGSEATYESGFVIDKFPISRPNLTFSTLTVSNMSPEDSSIYLCSVSLSLNTEAFFGQGTRLTVV.

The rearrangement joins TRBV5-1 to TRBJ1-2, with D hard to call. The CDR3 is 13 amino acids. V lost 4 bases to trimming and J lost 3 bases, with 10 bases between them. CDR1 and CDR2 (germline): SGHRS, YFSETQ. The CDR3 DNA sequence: TGCGCCAGCAGCATCAAGGGTGACTATGGCTACACCTTC. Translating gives CASSIKGDYGYTF.

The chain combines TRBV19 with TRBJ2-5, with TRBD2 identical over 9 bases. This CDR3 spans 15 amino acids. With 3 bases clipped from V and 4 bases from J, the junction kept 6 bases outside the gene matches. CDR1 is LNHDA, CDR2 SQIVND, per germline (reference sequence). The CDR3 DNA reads TGTGCCAGTAGTATCGCTGGGACTAGCCGAGAGACCCAGTACTTC. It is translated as CASSIAGTSRETQYF.

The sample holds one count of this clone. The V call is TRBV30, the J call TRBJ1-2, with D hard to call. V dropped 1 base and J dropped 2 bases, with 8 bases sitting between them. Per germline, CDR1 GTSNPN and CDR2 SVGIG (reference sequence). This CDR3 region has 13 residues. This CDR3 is CAWSEGMNYGYTF. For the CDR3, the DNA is TGTGCCTGGAGTGAAGGGATGAACTATGGCTACACCTTC.

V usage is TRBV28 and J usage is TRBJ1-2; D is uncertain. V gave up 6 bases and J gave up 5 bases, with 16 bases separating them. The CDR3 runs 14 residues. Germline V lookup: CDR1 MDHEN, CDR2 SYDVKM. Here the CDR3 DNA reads TGTGCCAGCAGACCGCCCGAAGAGCCGTATGGCTACACCTTC. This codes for CASRPPEEPYGYTF.

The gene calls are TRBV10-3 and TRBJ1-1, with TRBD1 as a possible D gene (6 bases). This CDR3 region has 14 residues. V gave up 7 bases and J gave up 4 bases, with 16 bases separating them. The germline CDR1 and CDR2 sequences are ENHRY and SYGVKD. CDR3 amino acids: CAITSTGKSTEAFF. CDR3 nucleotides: TGTGCCATCACCTCCACAGGGAAGAGCACTGAAGCTTTCTTT.

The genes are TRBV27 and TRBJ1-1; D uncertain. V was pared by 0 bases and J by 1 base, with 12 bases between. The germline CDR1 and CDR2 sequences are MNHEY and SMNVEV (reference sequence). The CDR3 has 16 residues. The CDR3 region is CASSLSATIGNTEAFF. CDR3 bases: TGTGCCAGCAGTTTATCGGCAACAATCGGGAACACTGAAGCTTTCTTT.

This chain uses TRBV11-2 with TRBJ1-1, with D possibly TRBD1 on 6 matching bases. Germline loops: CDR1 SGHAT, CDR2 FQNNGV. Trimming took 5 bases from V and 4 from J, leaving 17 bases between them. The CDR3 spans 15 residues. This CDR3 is CASSPLQGPGTEAFF. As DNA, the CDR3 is TGTGCCAGCAGCCCACTACAGGGCCCCGGCACTGAAGCTTTCTTT.

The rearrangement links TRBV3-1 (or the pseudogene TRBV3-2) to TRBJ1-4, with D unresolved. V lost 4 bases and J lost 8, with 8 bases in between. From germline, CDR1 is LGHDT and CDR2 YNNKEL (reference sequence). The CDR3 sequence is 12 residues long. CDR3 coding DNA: TGTGCCAGCAGCCTGGACGAAGAAAAACTGTTTTTT. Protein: CASSLDEEKLFF.